One sample yielded the 17 T cell receptor beta chains listed below, sequenced in a study of OX40 agonist ivuxolimab in advanced cancers. Generated by immunoSEQ multiplex PCR, the TCRdb table keeps only in-frame clones and is missing some. The sample has under 85,000 clones, roughly 84% seen once; the top ten hold around 0.26%. The sequencing here drew on CD4+ or CD8+ T cells sorted from blood, taken in a trial of the OX40 agonist ivuxolimab. Source of these receptors: an adult with an advanced solid tumor such as melanoma, head and neck, liver or kidney cancer.

The V call is TRBV11-2, the J call TRBJ2-7; 8 nucleotides align to TRBD1. This CDR3 spans 13 amino acids. Germline V gene sequence: CDR1 SGHAT, CDR2 FQNNGV. Losses at the gene ends were 2 bases for V and 6 bases for J; bases not matched to a gene: 3. The CDR3: CASSLTGGSEQYF. CDR3 nucleotides: TGTGCCAGCAGCTTAACAGGGGGTAGCGAGCAGTACTTC. Variable domain in full (rest from reference TRBV11-2 and TRBJ2-7): EAGVAQSPRYKIIEKRQSVAFWCNPISGHATLYWYQQILGQGPKLLIQFQNNGVVDDSQLPKDRFSAERLKGVDSTLKIQPAKLEDSAVYLCASSLTGGSEQYFGPGTRLTVT.

The chain uses TRBV2 and TRBJ2-2; D is uncertain. In germline, CDR1 is SNHLY, CDR2 FYNNEI. V shed 3 bases and J shed 4 bases, with 9 bases lying between them. The CDR3 has 14 amino acids. This CDR3 reads CASSDVGSTGELFF. CDR3 bases: TGTGCCAGCAGTGATGTGGGTTCCACCGGGGAGCTGTTTTTT.

This clone showed up many times. V is TRBV7-8 and J is TRBJ2-7; 10 positions match TRBD1. With 5 bases clipped from V and 7 bases from J, the junction kept 2 bases outside the gene matches. The germline V gene encodes CDR1 SGHVS and CDR2 FQNEAQ. The CDR3 length is 12 residues. This chain's CDR3 is CASSRDRGEQYF. The CDR3 DNA is TGTGCCAGCAGCCGGGACAGGGGTGAGCAGTACTTC.

This chain uses TRBV28 with TRBJ1-3, with unresolved D. The germline CDR1 and CDR2 sequences are MDHEN and SYDVKM. With 6 bases removed from V and 0 bases from J, the gap between germline ends came to 18 bases. The CDR3 is 17 amino acids. As DNA, the CDR3 is TGTGCCAGCAGCCCTCCCAACACCTGGAACTCTGGAAACACCATATATTTT. Amino acid sequence: CASSPPNTWNSGNTIYF.

The chain is built from TRBV19 and TRBJ1-1; D may be TRBD1 (5 bases). V shed 1 base and J shed 1 base, with 10 bases lying between them. Looked up from germline, CDR1 is LNHDA and CDR2 is SQIVND (reference sequence). The CDR3 is 15 amino acids. CDR3 nucleotides: TGTGCCAGTAGTATAGGACGGCAGGGGAACACTGAAGCTTTCTTT. Residues: CASSIGRQGNTEAFF.

The V gene is TRBV5-1, the J gene TRBJ1-3; maybe TRBD1 (6 bases). This CDR3 comprises 15 residues. The ends were cut back, 0 bases at V and 8 bases at J, with 15 bases in the middle. Germline CDR1 reads SGHRS; CDR2 reads YFSETQ. The CDR3 DNA is TGCGCCAGCAGCTTGGCGGGGGCAGAGTACGACACCATATATTTT. Protein: CASSLAGAEYDTIYF.

The rearrangement links TRBV11-3 to TRBJ2-7; 11 bases agree with TRBD2. The CDR3 is 16 amino acids. Per germline, CDR1 SGHNT and CDR2 YENEEA. The J segment lost 2 bases and the V segment lost 3 bases, leaving 6 bases of the junction unmatched. The CDR3 region has the DNA TGTGCCAGCAGCTTGACTAGCGGGATCCCCGCCTACGAGCAGTACTTC. Translated, it gives CASSLTSGIPAYEQYF.

The J gene is TRBJ1-3, the V gene TRBV7-2; possibly TRBD1 for D (5 bases). This CDR3 spans 16 amino acids. The V end was cut by 2 bases, the J end by 4 bases, with 15 bases between. The germline V gene encodes CDR1 SGHTA and CDR2 FQGNSA. CDR3 residues: CASSLYRGGRGNTIYF. CDR3 bases: TGTGCCAGCAGCTTATACCGCGGGGGGAGAGGAAACACCATATATTTT. Drawing the rest from reference TRBV7-2 and TRBJ1-3, the complete variable domain is GAGVSQSPSNKVTEKGKDVELRCDPISGHTALYWYRQSLGQGLEFLIYFQGNSAPDKSGLPSDRFSAERTGGSVSTLTIQRTQQEDSAVYLCASSLYRGGRGNTIYFGEGSWLTVV.

This clone was recorded once. V usage is TRBV5-1 and J usage is TRBJ1-2; D is possibly TRBD1 (6 bases). The germline CDR1 and CDR2 sequences are SGHRS and YFSETQ. V lost 4 bases to trimming and J lost 4 bases, with 17 bases between them. The CDR3 runs to 15 residues. CDR3 DNA sequence: TGCGCCAGCAGCCTGGACAGTCCGAACTCCTATGGCTACACCTTC. It translates to CASSLDSPNSYGYTF.

In this sample, this clone turned up once. The rearrangement joins TRBV4-1 to TRBJ1-6, with 8 bases identical to TRBD1. In germline, CDR1 is MGHRA, CDR2 YSYEKL. Trimming took 1 base from V and 6 from J; bases not matched to a gene: 5. The CDR3 consists of 16 residues. This CDR3 is CASSQGGDRSNSPLHF. The DNA of the CDR3 is TGCGCCAGCAGCCAAGGCGGGGACAGGTCTAATTCACCCCTCCACTTT.

The V gene is TRBV5-6, the J gene TRBJ2-5; D possibly corresponds to TRBD1 (6 bases). Trimming shortened V by 4 bases and J by 1 base, and 14 bases separated the two germline ends. CDR3 size: 15 residues. The V gene's germline CDR1 is SGHDT and CDR2 YYEEEE. CDR3 residues: CASSGFGQIQETQYF. DNA of the CDR3: TGTGCCAGCAGCGGGTTCGGACAGATCCAAGAGACCCAGTACTTC.

This sequence joins TRBV5-1 and TRBJ1-4; 7 positions match TRBD1. V lost 0 bases and J lost 7; bases outside the gene matches: 6. This CDR3 region has 15 residues. Germline CDR1 SGHRS, CDR2 YFSETQ. This CDR3 is CASSLGRGPIEKLFF. The CDR3 region has the DNA TGCGCCAGCAGCTTGGGTAGGGGGCCGATTGAAAAACTGTTTTTT.

The V and J genes are TRBV5-1 and TRBJ2-7; 11 nucleotides align to TRBD2. Looked up from germline, CDR1 is SGHRS and CDR2 is YFSETQ. The junction had 5 bases not matched to a gene; V was cut back by 5 bases and J by 1 base. This CDR3 has 15 residues. The CDR3 sequence is CASSSGTSGSYEQYF. CDR3 DNA: TGCGCCAGCAGTTCCGGGACTAGCGGATCCTACGAGCAGTACTTC. Full variable domain (remainder filled in from reference TRBV5-1 and TRBJ2-7): KAGVTQTPRYLIKTRGQQVTLSCSPISGHRSVSWYQQTPGQGLQFLFEYFSETQRNKGNFPGRFSGRQFSNSRSEMNVSTLELGDSALYLCASSSGTSGSYEQYFGPGTRLTVT.

V gene TRBV5-1 combines with J gene TRBJ2-3, with D perhaps TRBD1 or TRBD2 (6 bases each). The CDR3 is 17 residues long. The germline CDR1 and CDR2 sequences are SGHRS and YFSETQ. V lost 0 bases and J lost 2, with 16 bases in between. The CDR3 coding sequence is TGCGCCAGCAGCTTGGTGGGGGGCAAAAGAGTCACAGATACGCAGTATTTT. It yields the protein CASSLVGGKRVTDTQYF.

The chain joins TRBV7-2 to TRBJ2-1; D tentatively reads TRBD1 or TRBD2 (5 bases each). This CDR3 is 14 amino acids long. Germline V CDR1 and CDR2: SGHTA, FQGNSA. Trimming left V 3 bases short and J 6 bases short, with 12 bases between. The CDR3 sequence is CASSFRDPTNEQFF. The CDR3 nucleotides read TGTGCCAGCAGCTTTAGGGACCCCACCAATGAGCAGTTCTTC.

The DNA for the CDR3 is TGTGCCAGTAGTATCGGGGGATCTGGGGCCAACGTCCTGACTTTC. This gives the protein CASSIGGSGANVLTF. The chain recombines TRBV19 with TRBJ2-6, with TRBD2 as a possible D gene (6 bases). V dropped 3 bases and J dropped 1 base, with 7 bases sitting between them. The CDR3 contains 15 residues. Germline lookup yields CDR1 LNHDA and CDR2 SQIVND (reference sequence).

In this sample, this clone turned up once. The gene calls are TRBV9 and TRBJ2-1; the match to TRBD2 covers 14 bases. Trimming removed 4 bases from V and 7 bases from J; junction bases left unmatched: 7. There are 16 residues in the CDR3. The germline V gene encodes CDR1 SGDLS and CDR2 YYNGEE. The CDR3, as DNA: TGTGCCAGCAGCAAAGGGACTAGCGGGAGTATAAATGAGCAGTTCTTC. It is translated as CASSKGTSGSINEQFF.